This T cell receptor beta chain was sequenced in a study of blood T cells in healthy people across ages. About the research overall: Capturing about one barcoded beta molecule per two T cells was achieved by template switching.

Donors were healthy Caucasian individuals from Russia aged about 6 to 90. PBMCs, at least 6 million per sample, were isolated. Only a few counts were recorded for this clonotype. It was with a sample-barcoded 5' primer and a J-beta primer mix that a second PCR of roughly 6 to 11 cycles was run. TCRdb re-called the 5' RACE reads through MiXCR, storing one row per CDR3 protein. The table shows fewer than 2,000,000 distinct CDR3 sequences, with roughly 32% occurring only once. Trimming removed 2 bases from V and 10 bases from J, with 12 bases in between. The CDR3 spans 13 residues. Germline V gene lookup returns CDR1 SGHNT and CDR2 YENEEA.

The chain carries TRBV11-3 and TRBJ2-1; D may be TRBD1 (6 bases). Source material: blood. This TCR was recovered from a woman aged 25 to 39 in good health. CDR3 amino acids: CASSLPGTPEQFF. For the CDR3, the DNA is TGTGCCAGCAGCTTACCCGGGACACCCGAGCAGTTCTTC.